Shown below are 20 T cell receptor beta chains from a single sample sequenced in a study of cytomegalovirus exposure and HLA in healthy donors. The PCR used 60 Vbeta and 13 Jbeta primers. Clones were read by immunoSEQ multiplex PCR, and TCRdb kept only the in-frame ones, dropping some. The table lists roughly 93,000 clones, 80% of them singletons. Sequences were obtained from PBMCs. These receptors were collected from a man aged 25 to 45 in good health and CMV-seronegative.

CDR3 loop: CASSEGAGGRFYEQYF. In DNA form, the CDR3 reads TGCGCCAGCAGTGAAGGAGCGGGAGGGCGTTTCTACGAGCAGTACTTC. The chain uses TRBV10-2 and TRBJ2-7, with TRBD2 matching 10 bases. J gave up 3 bases and V 3 bases, and 8 bases lay outside the gene matches. CDR1 and CDR2 (germline): WSHSY, SAAADI. The CDR3 sequence is 16 residues long.

The CDR3 nucleotides are TGTGCCAGTAGTACCCGAACTACCTACGAGCAGTACTTC. It encodes CASSTRTTYEQYF. The V gene is TRBV19, the J gene TRBJ2-7; D gene uncertain. The CDR3 is made up of 13 amino acids. Germline lookup yields CDR1 LNHDA and CDR2 SQIVND (reference sequence). V gave up 4 bases and J gave up 2 bases, with 9 bases separating them.

The rearrangement joins TRBV4-2 to TRBJ1-3; D is possibly TRBD1 (6 bases). V lost 1 base to trimming and J lost 4 bases, with 17 bases between them. CDR3 length: 17 residues. The germline V gene has CDR1 LGHNA and CDR2 YNFKEQ. Here the CDR3 DNA reads TGTGCCAGCAGCCAAGTTCGGGCAGGGGTAGGGGGAAACACCATATATTTT. It codes for CASSQVRAGVGGNTIYF.

The chain joins TRBV19 to TRBJ1-2; no definite D call. V was pared by 1 base and J by 0 bases, with 9 bases between. CDR3 length equals 15 residues. CDR1 is LNHDA, CDR2 SQIVND, per germline (reference sequence). The CDR3 sequence: CASSIARRSNYGYTF. For the CDR3, the DNA is TGTGCCAGTAGTATAGCGAGGAGATCTAACTATGGCTACACCTTC.

The chain couples TRBV28 to TRBJ2-5, with unresolved D. V lost 3 bases and J 1 base, leaving 9 bases between the germline ends. This CDR3 has 14 amino acids. CDR1 is MDHEN, CDR2 SYDVKM, per germline. CDR3 DNA: TGTGCCAGCAGTTTGAGCGACTTCCAAGAGACCCAGTACTTC. Amino acids: CASSLSDFQETQYF.

This chain's CDR3 is CASSPTGTGGLYGYTF. CDR3 bases: TGTGCCAGCTCACCAACCGGGACAGGAGGACTTTATGGCTACACCTTC. This chain uses TRBV18 with TRBJ1-2, with 8 bases lining up with TRBD1. J lost 5 bases, V lost 2 bases, and 10 bases had no gene match. The CDR3 runs 16 residues. The germline V gene has CDR1 KGHSH and CDR2 LQKENI.

The V gene is TRBV5-1, the J gene TRBJ2-1; 13 positions agree with TRBD2. Germline loops: CDR1 SGHRS, CDR2 YFSETQ. Trimming at V came to 4 bases and at J to 3 bases, leaving 7 bases not matched to a gene. The CDR3 loop spans 17 amino acids. The CDR3 sequence: CASSHRGLAGFYNEQFF. CDR3 bases: TGCGCCAGCAGCCATAGGGGACTAGCGGGATTCTACAATGAGCAGTTCTTC.

The chain links TRBV5-6 to TRBJ1-6; D might be TRBD1 (6 bases). Looked up from germline, CDR1 is SGHDT and CDR2 is YYEEEE. The ends were cut back, 1 base at V and 10 bases at J, with 12 bases in the middle. The CDR3 has 14 amino acids. The CDR3 DNA is TGTGCCAGCAGCTTGCAGGGGTCTAAGTCACCCCTCCACTTT. Translating it yields CASSLQGSKSPLHF.

The chain combines TRBV7-2 with TRBJ1-1; D remains unclear. Trimming took off 5 bases at V and 0 bases at J, with 10 bases between the two ends. This CDR3 is 14 amino acids long. Germline CDR1 reads SGHTA; CDR2 reads FQGNSA. CDR3 in DNA: TGTGCCAGCAGCCCGCAGATTATGAACACTGAAGCTTTCTTT. Translation: CASSPQIMNTEAFF.

The genes are TRBV6-4 and TRBJ2-3; the match to TRBD2 covers 13 bases. Per germline, CDR1 MRHNA and CDR2 SNTAGT. The CDR3 consists of 15 residues. V gave up 3 bases and J gave up 6 bases; unmatched junction bases: 3. CDR3 protein: CASSETSGRADTQYF. The CDR3 nucleotides are TGTGCCAGCAGTGAAACTAGCGGGAGGGCGGATACGCAGTATTTT.

This CDR3 reads CASSLFNRVAGNTIYF. The CDR3 coding sequence is TGTGCCAGCAGCTTATTCAACAGGGTCGCTGGAAACACCATATATTTT. The rearrangement links TRBV5-4 to TRBJ1-3, with D tentatively TRBD1 (6 bases). Trimming left V 2 bases short and J 2 bases short, with 14 bases between. The CDR3 totals 16 residues. CDR1 is SGHNT and CDR2 is YYREEE in the germline V gene (reference sequence). Looking up the rest from reference TRBV5-4 and TRBJ1-3 gives the full variable domain: ETGVTQSPTHLIKTRGQQVTLRCSSQSGHNTVSWYQQALGQGPQFIFQYYREEENGRGNFPPRFSGLQFPNYSSELNVNALELDDSALYLCASSLFNRVAGNTIYFGEGSWLTVV.

This chain connects TRBV11-2 to TRBJ1-4; TRBD1 aligns across 8 bases. The J segment lost 10 bases and the V segment lost 6 bases, leaving 10 bases of the junction unmatched. Per the germline V gene, CDR1 is SGHAT and CDR2 is FQNNGV. The length of the CDR3 is 14 residues. In DNA, the CDR3 is TGTGCCAGCAGTCTTTGGGCAGGGGGCGGAAAACTGTTTTTT. It is translated as CASSLWAGGGKLFF.

This chain links TRBV6-1 with TRBJ2-7, with 8 bases fitting TRBD1. V trimming: 5 bases; J trimming: 4 bases; junction bases outside the gene matches: 4. Germline CDR1 MNHNS, CDR2 SASEGT. This CDR3 contains 13 residues. This CDR3 reads CASSIDRGYEQYF. The CDR3 region has the DNA TGTGCCAGCAGTATAGACAGGGGTTACGAGCAGTACTTC.

The genes are TRBV11-2 and TRBJ1-5, with D possibly matching TRBD1 (6 bases). This CDR3 has 13 residues. V was clipped by 2 bases and J by 7 bases, with 9 bases between them. CDR1 and CDR2 from the germline V gene are SGHAT and FQNNGV. The CDR3 nucleotides read TGTGCCAGCAGCTTAAACAGGGAACAGCCCCAGCATTTT. It translates to CASSLNREQPQHF.

J is TRBJ1-1 and V is TRBV7-2; 8 bases are shared with TRBD1. This CDR3 is 16 amino acids long. Germline V CDR1 and CDR2: SGHTA, FQGNSA. V lost 3 bases and J lost 1; bases outside the gene matches: 7. CDR3 bases: TGTGCCAGCAGCTTTAGCCCCGGGACAGGGAACACTGAAGCTTTCTTT. Translating gives CASSFSPGTGNTEAFF.

V usage is TRBV4-1 and J usage is TRBJ2-4, with D perhaps matching TRBD1 (6 bases). CDR1 MGHRA and CDR2 YSYEKL come from the germline V gene. Trimming removed 10 bases at V and 0 bases at J, with 16 bases between. The CDR3 contains 15 residues. The CDR3 DNA reads TGCGCCACAGGACAGCCAGAACTAGCCAAAAACATTCAGTACTTC. This codes for CATGQPELAKNIQYF.

The CDR3 nucleotides read TGCGCCAGCAGCCCGGGGACAGGGTGGGACATTCAGTACTTC. Its translation: CASSPGTGWDIQYF. The chain recombines TRBV5-1 with TRBJ2-4; TRBD1 matches 9 bases. CDR1 is SGHRS, CDR2 YFSETQ, per germline. The V gene end was trimmed by 4 bases and the J gene end by 8 bases; junction bases not matched to a gene: 7. The CDR3 loop spans 14 amino acids.

The rearrangement joins TRBV10-3 to TRBJ2-2, with 12 positions matching TRBD2. Germline CDR1 ENHRY, CDR2 SYGVKD. J lost 4 bases, V lost 7 bases, and 7 bases had no gene match. The CDR3 contains 16 residues. This chain's CDR3 is CAITPSGREATGELFF. As DNA, the CDR3 is TGTGCCATCACCCCTAGCGGGAGGGAGGCCACCGGGGAGCTGTTTTTT.

The gene calls are TRBV6-6 and TRBJ1-1, with D tentatively TRBD1 (6 bases). Germline lookup yields CDR1 MNHNY and CDR2 SVGAGI (reference sequence). Deletions cut 2 bases from V and 7 bases from J, with 8 bases between. This CDR3 has 12 residues. For the CDR3, the DNA is TGTGCCAGCAGTTACACAGGGTATGAAGCTTTCTTT. This sequence encodes CASSYTGYEAFF.

The chain uses TRBV6-6 and TRBJ1-1; D perhaps matches TRBD1 (5 bases). V was shortened by 2 bases and J by 1 base, with 14 bases between the two germline ends. The V gene's germline CDR1 is MNHNY and CDR2 SVGAGI (reference sequence). The CDR3 extends over 16 amino acids. The CDR3 sequence: CASSYPARQTNTEAFF. CDR3 sequence (DNA): TGTGCCAGCAGTTACCCCGCCCGACAGACGAACACTGAAGCTTTCTTT.